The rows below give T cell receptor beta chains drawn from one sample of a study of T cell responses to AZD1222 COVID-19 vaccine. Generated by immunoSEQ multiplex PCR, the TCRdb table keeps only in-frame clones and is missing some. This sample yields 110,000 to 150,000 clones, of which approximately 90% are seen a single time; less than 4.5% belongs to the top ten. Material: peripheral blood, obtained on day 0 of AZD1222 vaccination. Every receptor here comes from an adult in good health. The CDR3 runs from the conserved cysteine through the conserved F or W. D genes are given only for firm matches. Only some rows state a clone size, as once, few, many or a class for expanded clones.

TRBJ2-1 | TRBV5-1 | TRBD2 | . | TGCGCCAGCAGCCCGTCCCGGGAGGGGAATGAGCAGTTCTTC | CASSPSREGNEQFF
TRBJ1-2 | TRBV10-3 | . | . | TGTGCCATCAAACCAGGAGAGAAGGATGGCTACACCTTC | CAIKPGEKDGYTF
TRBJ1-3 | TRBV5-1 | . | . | TGCGCCAGCAGCTTAACAGGGCCCAACTCTGGAAACACCATATATTTT | CASSLTGPNSGNTIYF
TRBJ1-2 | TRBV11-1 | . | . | TGTGCCAGCAGCTTAGAAGGTCAGATCTATGGCTACACCTTC | CASSLEGQIYGYTF
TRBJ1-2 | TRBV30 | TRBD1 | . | TGTGCCTGGAGCGTTGGACAGGGTCATGGCTACACCTTC | CAWSVGQGHGYTF
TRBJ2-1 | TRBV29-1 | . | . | TGCAGCCCGTTGGGCCCCCGGGGTGAGCAGTTCTTC | CSPLGPRGEQFF
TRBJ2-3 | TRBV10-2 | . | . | TGCGCCAGCAGTGCCAGTATTGGTTTGGATACGCAGTATTTT | CASSASIGLDTQYF
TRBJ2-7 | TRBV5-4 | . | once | TGTGCCAGCAGCCCCCAGGGAAGGACCTACGAGCAGTACTTC | CASSPQGRTYEQYF
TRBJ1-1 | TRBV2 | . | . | TGTGCCAGCAGTGAATTTGGAGTTGAAGCTTTCTTT | CASSEFGVEAFF
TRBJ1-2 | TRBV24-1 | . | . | TGTGCCACCAGTGACCGCTCTAGCAAACCCACCTTC | CATSDRSSKPTF
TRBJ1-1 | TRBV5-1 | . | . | TGCGCCAGCAGTCCAACCGGGACGGAAGCTTTCTTT | CASSPTGTEAFF
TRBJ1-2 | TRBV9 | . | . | TGTGCCAGCAGCGCTCAGGGAGGGTACACCTTC | CASSAQGGYTF
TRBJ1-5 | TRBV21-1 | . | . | TGTGCCAGCAGCAAACTAGAGGGACTTGGGGGGCCCCAGCATTTT | CASSKLEGLGGPQHF
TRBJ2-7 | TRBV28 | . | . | TGTGCCAGCAGTCTTCAAGGGTACGAGCAGTACTTC | CASSLQGYEQYF
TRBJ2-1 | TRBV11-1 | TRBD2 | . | TGTGCCAGCAGCTGGGAGGGCGGGTACAATGAGCAGTTCTTC | CASSWEGGYNEQFF
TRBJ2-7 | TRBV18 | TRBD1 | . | TGTGCCAGCTCACCGGGACAGTTAACCTCCTACGAGCAGTACTTC | CASSPGQLTSYEQYF
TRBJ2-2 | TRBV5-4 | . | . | TGTGCCAGCAGCTTGCCCCCCCCACGCGCGAACACCGGGGAGCTGTTTTTT | CASSLPPPRANTGELFF
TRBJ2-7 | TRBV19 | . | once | TGTGCCAGTAGTATGGGACGGTACGAGCAGTACTTC | CASSMGRYEQYF
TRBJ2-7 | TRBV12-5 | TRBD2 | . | TGTGCTAGTGGTGATATACTAGCGGGACACGTCGAGCAGTACTTC | CASGDILAGHVEQYF
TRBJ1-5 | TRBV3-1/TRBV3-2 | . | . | TGTGCCAGCAGCCAACAAAAACTGGGGGGCAGTGATCAGCCCCAGCATTTT | CASSQQKLGGSDQPQHF
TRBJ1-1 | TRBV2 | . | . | TGTGCCAGCAGTCCAACGGGGGACACTGAAGCTTTCTTT | CASSPTGDTEAFF
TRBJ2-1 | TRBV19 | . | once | TGTGCCAGTAGGCGGGAAAACTACAATGAGCAGTTCTTC | CASRRENYNEQFF
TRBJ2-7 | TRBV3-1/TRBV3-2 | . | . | TGTGCCAGCAGCCAACTCCCGCCGAAAGGGTCCCCCTACGAGCAGTACTTC | CASSQLPPKGSPYEQYF
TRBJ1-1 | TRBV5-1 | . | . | TGCGCCAGCAGCTTGGCTGAGGGTTTAGACACTGAAGCTTTCTTT | CASSLAEGLDTEAFF
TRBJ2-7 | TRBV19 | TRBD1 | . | TGTGCCAGCCGGGACAGAAATTACGAGCAGTACTTC | CASRDRNYEQYF
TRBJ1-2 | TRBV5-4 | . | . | TGTGCCAGCAGCTTGGCGGGAGGCTCTGCTAACTATGGCTACACCTTC | CASSLAGGSANYGYTF
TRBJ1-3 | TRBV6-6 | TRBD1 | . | TGTGCCAGCAGTCGACAGGGTAACACCATATATTTT | CASSRQGNTIYF